The subject of this entry is one T cell receptor beta chain. V was trimmed by 4 bases and J by 2 bases, leaving 18 bases between them. The CDR3 loop spans 16 amino acids. Germline loops: CDR1 LGHDT, CDR2 YNNKEL (reference sequence). In the source study's methods: The authors estimated nucleated cell counts from reference gene primer amplification. Produced via immunoSEQ multiplex PCR; TCRdb's table is partial and in-frame only. D and trimming were read from the DNA, whereas the V and J calls and clone size are those reported in that table. The sample carries about 350,000 clones, approximately 84% recorded once. The data belong to a study of blood T cell repertoires in COVID-19. Background on the study: Spain, Italy and the United States supplied samples that represented acute and convalescent COVID-19. In each case, the material was cDNA or gDNA derived from T cells, B-cell-depleted T cells, or PBMCs.

Participants reported their clinical history, and cohort assignment relied on those reports. The J gene is TRBJ2-7, the V gene TRBV3-1 (or the pseudogene TRBV3-2); a possible D gene is TRBD2 (7 bases). This clonotype was obtained from a woman in her twenties or thirties who had recovered from COVID-19. Sequencing used PBMCs or T cells enriched from blood (not recorded which). The CDR3 here is CASSLRGGATAYEQYF. The CDR3 coding sequence is TGTGCCAGCAGCCTTAGGGGGGGGGCCACAGCCTACGAGCAGTACTTC.